This T cell receptor beta chain comes out of a study of T-cell reconstitution after alpha-beta-depleted transplantation in children. Unique molecular identifiers featured in how the TCRbeta library was prepared. TCRdb itself ran the PCR reads through MiXCR, one entry per CDR3 protein. The sample records 350,000 to 450,000 distinct CDR3 sequences, roughly 20% being singletons. This CDR3 comprises 14 residues. Germline CDR1 is SEHNR and CDR2 is FQNEAQ (reference sequence). V was trimmed by 2 bases and J by 4 bases, leaving 10 bases between them. The sequenced sample was PBMCs from the stem cell graft donor, obtained from the stem cell graft. This receptor was taken from a human donor who donated a stem cell graft to a child with acute myeloid leukemia. The chain is built from TRBV7-9 and TRBJ2-3; D perhaps matches TRBD2 (5 bases). CDR3 sequence: CASSLPGTSDTQYF. In DNA, the CDR3 is TGTGCCAGCAGCTTACCGGGAACGTCAGATACGCAGTATTTT. The whole variable domain, remainder taken from reference TRBV7-9 and TRBJ2-3, is DTGVSQNPRHKITKRGQNVTFRCDPISEHNRLYWYRQTLGQGPEFLTYFQNEAQLEKSRLLSDRFSAERPKGSFSTLEIQRTEQGDSAMYLCASSLPGTSDTQYFGPGTRLTVL.